These 5 T cell receptor beta chains share one sample of origin, sequenced in a study of CD8 T cells in Susac syndrome. The RNA input was about 0.5 to 1 ug, and it was reverse transcribed with random hexamers. TCRdb re-called the immunoSEQ multiplex PCR reads through MiXCR, storing one row per CDR3 protein. The sample consists of about 400,000 distinct CDR3 sequences, around 85% of them appearing once. The sample consisted of CD8+ T cells from PBMCs. Receptor source: a human donor with multiple sclerosis.

This chain links TRBV12-2 with TRBJ1-4. TRBV12-2 is annotated as a pseudogene. The length of the CDR3 is 20 residues. For the CDR3, the DNA is TGTGCAAGTCGCTTAGGGAGAACCTCTGGACGAGTTGCAACTAATGAAAAACTGTTTTTT. Encoded protein: CASRLGRTSGRVATNEKLFF.

V usage is TRBV6-1 and J usage is TRBJ2-3; TRBD1 aligns across 10 bases. This CDR3 comprises 16 residues. The V gene end was trimmed by 4 bases and the J gene end by 4 bases; junction bases not matched to a gene: 8. Germline assignment: CDR1 MNHNS and CDR2 SASEGT. Here the CDR3 DNA reads TGTGCCAGCAGTGGACAGGGGGCGCATATAGCAGATACGCAGTATTTT. Residues: CASSGQGAHIADTQYF.

This clonotype was counted a single time. CDR3 protein: CASSTGTEGPPHYEQYF. The CDR3 DNA reads TGCGCCAGCAGTACCGGGACGGAGGGACCCCCTCACTACGAGCAGTACTTC. V and J are TRBV5-1 and TRBJ2-7, with D possibly being TRBD2 (6 bases). Trimming took off 5 bases at V and 3 bases at J, with 24 bases between the two ends. The CDR3 has 17 residues. Germline assignment: CDR1 SGHRS and CDR2 YFSETQ.

The rearrangement links TRBV4-2 to TRBJ2-1; 11 bases are shared with TRBD2. The V gene's germline CDR1 is LGHNA and CDR2 YNFKEQ. The CDR3 consists of 16 residues. V shed 3 bases, J shed 3 bases, and the junction held 4 bases outside the gene matches. The CDR3 loop is CASSQALAGDYNEQFF. Here the CDR3 DNA reads TGTGCCAGCAGCCAGGCACTAGCGGGGGACTACAATGAGCAGTTCTTC.

The chain couples TRBV7-9 to TRBJ2-2, with D hard to call. CDR1 SEHNR and CDR2 FQNEAQ come from the germline V gene (reference sequence). V was shortened by 6 bases and J by 4 bases, with 15 bases between the two germline ends. The CDR3 extends over 15 amino acids. The CDR3 sequence is CASRGPLKFTGELFF. The CDR3 nucleotides read TGTGCCAGCAGGGGCCCACTAAAGTTCACCGGGGAGCTGTTTTTT.